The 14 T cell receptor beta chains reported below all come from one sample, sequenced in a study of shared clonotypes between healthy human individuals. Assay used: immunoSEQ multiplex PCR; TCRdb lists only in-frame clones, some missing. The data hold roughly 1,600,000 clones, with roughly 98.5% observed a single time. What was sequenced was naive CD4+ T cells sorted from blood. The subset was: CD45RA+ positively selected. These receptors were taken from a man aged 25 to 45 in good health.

The CDR3, as DNA: TGTGCCAGCTCACCAGACAGGGAAGGAGGAGAGCAGTACTTC. Protein sequence: CASSPDREGGEQYF. V and J are TRBV18 and TRBJ2-7, with 7 nucleotides matching TRBD1. CDR3 length equals 14 residues. V shed 2 bases, J shed 7 bases, and the junction held 8 bases outside the gene matches. The germline CDR1 and CDR2 sequences are KGHSH and LQKENI.

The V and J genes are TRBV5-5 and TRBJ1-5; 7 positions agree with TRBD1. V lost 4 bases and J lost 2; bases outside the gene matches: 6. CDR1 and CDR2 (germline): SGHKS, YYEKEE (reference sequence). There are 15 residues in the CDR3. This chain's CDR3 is CASSARTGGNQPQHF. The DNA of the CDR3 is TGTGCCAGCAGCGCCCGGACAGGAGGCAATCAGCCCCAGCATTTT.

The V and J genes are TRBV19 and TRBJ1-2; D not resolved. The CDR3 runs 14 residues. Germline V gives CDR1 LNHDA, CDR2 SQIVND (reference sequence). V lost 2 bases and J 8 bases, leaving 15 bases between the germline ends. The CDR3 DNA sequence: TGTGCCAGTAGTATACTCCGGGCGCAGCGAGGCTACACCTTC. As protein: CASSILRAQRGYTF.

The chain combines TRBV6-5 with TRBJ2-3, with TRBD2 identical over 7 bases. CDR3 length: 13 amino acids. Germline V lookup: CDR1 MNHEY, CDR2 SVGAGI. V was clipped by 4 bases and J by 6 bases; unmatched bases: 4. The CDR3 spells CASSSNGRDTQYF. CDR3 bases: TGTGCCAGCAGTTCTAACGGGAGGGATACGCAGTATTTT.

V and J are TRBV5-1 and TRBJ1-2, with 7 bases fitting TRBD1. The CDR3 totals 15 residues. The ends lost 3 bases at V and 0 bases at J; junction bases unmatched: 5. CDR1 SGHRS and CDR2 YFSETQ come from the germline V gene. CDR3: CASSSGTEANYGYTF. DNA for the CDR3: TGCGCCAGCAGCTCTGGGACAGAAGCTAACTATGGCTACACCTTC.

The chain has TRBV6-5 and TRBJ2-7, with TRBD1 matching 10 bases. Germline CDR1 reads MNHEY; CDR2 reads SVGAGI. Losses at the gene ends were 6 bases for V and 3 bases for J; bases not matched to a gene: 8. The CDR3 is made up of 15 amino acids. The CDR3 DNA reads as TGTGCCAGCAGCCGCCGGACAGGGGGGGACTACGAGCAGTACTTC. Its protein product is CASSRRTGGDYEQYF.

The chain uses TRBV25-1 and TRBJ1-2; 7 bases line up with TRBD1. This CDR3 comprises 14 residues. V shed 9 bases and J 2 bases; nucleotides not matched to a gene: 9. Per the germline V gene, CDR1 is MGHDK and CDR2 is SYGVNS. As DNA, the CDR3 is TGTGCCAGTAGGGAAGGGGGCAGCAACTATGGCTACACCTTC. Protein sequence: CASREGGSNYGYTF.

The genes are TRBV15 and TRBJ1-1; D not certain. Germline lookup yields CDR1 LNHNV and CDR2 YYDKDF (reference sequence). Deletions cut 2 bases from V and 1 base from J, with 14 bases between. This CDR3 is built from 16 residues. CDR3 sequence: CATSRPLRIKNTEAFF. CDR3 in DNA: TGTGCCACCAGCAGACCCCTGCGGATTAAGAACACTGAAGCTTTCTTT.

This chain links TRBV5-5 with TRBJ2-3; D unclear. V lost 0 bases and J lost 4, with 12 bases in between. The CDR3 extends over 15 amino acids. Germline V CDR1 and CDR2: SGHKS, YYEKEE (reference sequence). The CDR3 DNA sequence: TGTGCCAGCAGCTTGGGTTACGGCCTCCCAGATACGCAGTATTTT. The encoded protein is CASSLGYGLPDTQYF.

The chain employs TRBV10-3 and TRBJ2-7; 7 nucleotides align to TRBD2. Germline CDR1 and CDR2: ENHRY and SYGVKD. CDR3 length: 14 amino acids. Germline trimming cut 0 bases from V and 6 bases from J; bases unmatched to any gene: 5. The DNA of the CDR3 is TGTGCCATCAGTGAGTCACCGGGACTATCCGAGCAGTACTTC. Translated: CAISESPGLSEQYF.

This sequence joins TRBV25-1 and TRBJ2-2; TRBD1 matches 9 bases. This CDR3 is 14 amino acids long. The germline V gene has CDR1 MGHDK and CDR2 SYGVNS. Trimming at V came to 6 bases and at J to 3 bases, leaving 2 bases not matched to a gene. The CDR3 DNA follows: TGTGCCAGCAGCGGGACAGGGTACACCGGGGAGCTGTTTTTT. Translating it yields CASSGTGYTGELFF.

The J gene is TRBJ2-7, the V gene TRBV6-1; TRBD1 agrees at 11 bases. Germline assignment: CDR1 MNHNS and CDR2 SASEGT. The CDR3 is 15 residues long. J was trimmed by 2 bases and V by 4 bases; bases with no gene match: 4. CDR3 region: CASSVDRGLTYEQYF. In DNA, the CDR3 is TGTGCCAGCAGTGTGGACAGGGGGCTTACCTACGAGCAGTACTTC.

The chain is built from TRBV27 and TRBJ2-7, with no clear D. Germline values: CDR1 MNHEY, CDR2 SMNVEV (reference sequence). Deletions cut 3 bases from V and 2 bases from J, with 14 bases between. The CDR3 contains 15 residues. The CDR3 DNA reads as TGTGCCAGCAGTTTGTACCTTTCCCGCCCCTACGAGCAGTACTTC. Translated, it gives CASSLYLSRPYEQYF.

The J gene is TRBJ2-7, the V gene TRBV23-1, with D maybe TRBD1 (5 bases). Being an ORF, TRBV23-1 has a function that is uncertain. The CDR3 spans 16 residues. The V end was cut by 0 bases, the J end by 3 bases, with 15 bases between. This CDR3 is CASSQSYGEQDYEQYF. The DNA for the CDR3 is TGCGCCAGCAGTCAATCGTACGGTGAACAGGACTACGAGCAGTACTTC.